This T cell receptor (beta chain) emerged from a study of blood T cell repertoires in COVID-19. The germline CDR1 and CDR2 sequences are MNHNS and SASEGT. The CDR3 runs 16 residues. With 4 bases clipped from V and 3 bases from J, the junction kept 6 bases outside the gene matches. Libraries were prepared by immunoSEQ multiplex PCR; TCRdb keeps only in-frame clonotypes and omits some of them. The sample consists of under 350,000 clones, just over 85% of them appearing once. The table lists this clone with a few counts. The material sequenced was PBMCs or T cells enriched from blood (not recorded which). The rearrangement joins TRBV6-1 to TRBJ2-3; 11 bases are a match to TRBD2. The receptor comes from a man aged 25 to 40 who had recovered from COVID-19. The CDR3 nucleotides are TGTGCCAGCAGTGTTCAGACTAGCGGGACTACAGATACGCAGTATTTT. Its protein product is CASSVQTSGTTDTQYF.